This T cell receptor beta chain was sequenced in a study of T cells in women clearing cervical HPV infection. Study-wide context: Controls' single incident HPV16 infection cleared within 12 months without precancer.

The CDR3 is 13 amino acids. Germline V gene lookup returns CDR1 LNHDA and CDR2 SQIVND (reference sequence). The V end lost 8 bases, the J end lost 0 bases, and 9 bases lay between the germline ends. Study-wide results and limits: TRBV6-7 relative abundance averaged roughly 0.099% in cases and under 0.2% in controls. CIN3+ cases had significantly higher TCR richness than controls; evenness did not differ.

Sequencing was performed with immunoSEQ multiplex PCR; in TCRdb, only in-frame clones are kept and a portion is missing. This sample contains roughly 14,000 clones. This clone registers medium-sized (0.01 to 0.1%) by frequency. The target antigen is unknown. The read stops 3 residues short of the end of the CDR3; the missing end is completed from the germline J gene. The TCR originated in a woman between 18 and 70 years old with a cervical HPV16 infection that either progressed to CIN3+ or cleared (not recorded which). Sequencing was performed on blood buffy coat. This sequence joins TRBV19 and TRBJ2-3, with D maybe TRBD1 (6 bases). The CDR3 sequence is CASGQSSTDTQYF. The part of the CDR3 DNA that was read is TGTGCCAGTGGACAGTCGAGCACAGATACG. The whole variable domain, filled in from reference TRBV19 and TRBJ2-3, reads DGGITQSPKYLFRKEGQNVTLSCEQNLNHDAMYWYRQDPGQGLRLIYYSQIVNDFQKGDIAEGYSVSREKKESFPLTVTSAQKNPTAFYLCASGQSSTDTQYFGPGTRLTVL.